This T cell receptor beta chain was obtained from a study of OX40 agonist ivuxolimab in advanced cancers. Looking at the study overall: The costimulatory receptor OX40 (CD134) was targeted by ivuxolimab, a fully human IgG2 agonistic monoclonal antibody. Intravenous ivuxolimab was administered to patients every 2 weeks at six dose levels: 0.01, 0.1, 0.3, 1.5, 3 and 10 mg/kg. Of the 50 or so patients in dose escalation, some 19 had hepatocellular carcinoma, some 15 had melanoma, 9 had renal cell carcinoma and 9 had head and neck cancer. In the dose-escalation cohort, 82.7% of patients were male, and the mean age was about 55 years, with a range of roughly 20 to 85. Prior anti-PD-1, anti-PD-L1 or anti-CTLA-4 therapy was permitted, and checkpoint inhibitors had been received by 30% to 40% of dose-escalation patients. Partial responses occurred in three dose-escalation patients: two with cutaneous melanoma and one with hepatocellular carcinoma. Peripheral TCRbeta sequencing was intended to test whether TCR sequence diversity was altered and clonal T-cell expansion was caused by ivuxolimab. The paper describes the monotherapy dose-escalation part (N = 52 patients) of the phase I trial of ivuxolimab. Broader findings and caveats from the paper: At doses of 0.1 to 3.0 mg/kg, clonal expansion of both CD4+ and CD8+ blood T cells was observed from baseline to week 6. On average, CD8+ T cells showed more expanded clones than CD4+ T cells after ivuxolimab. Low levels of normalized T-cell clonal expansion were also seen in some nonresponding patients. In the 0.1-3.0 mg/kg groups, partial responders were among the patients with the lowest normalized peripheral clonal expansion, particularly in CD8+ T cells. Which antigens the clonally expanded peripheral T cells were specific for was not determined.

Genomic DNA was isolated from the sorted cells so that the TCRbeta CDR3 region could be sequenced. The immunoSEQ Assay was used to sequence the TCRbeta CDR3 regions. The clones in this table, taken by TCRdb from immuneACCESS, are in-frame only. Not every clone is retained; where verified, under half of the shortfall comes from an unresolved V gene, and the cause of the rest is unknown. The sample yields over 50,000 clones; 70% to 90% were counted once. Less than 0.6% of the sample is taken by the ten largest. Patients with autoimmune disease history or receiving systemic immunosuppression were excluded from the trial. Peripheral blood for TCR sequencing was drawn from every dose cohort at baseline, at cycle 4 day 1 and at cycle 7 day 1. Samples came from an open-label, multicenter, first-in-human phase I dose-escalation trial of ivuxolimab. Adults with locally advanced or metastatic melanoma, renal cell, hepatocellular, or head and neck squamous cell carcinoma were enrolled in the trial. Before TCR sequencing, CD4+ and CD8+ T cells were separately sorted from peripheral blood.

CDR1 and CDR2 were assigned from the germline V gene (reference sequence) as LNHDA and SQIVND. V is reduced by 9 bases and J by 2 bases, leaving a spacing of 13 bases between them. Taken from cysteine to phenylalanine, the CDR3 has 13 residues. Only CDR3 DNA is held: 39 bases, read in frame from base 1. Details on this clone: No antigen is known for it. No quality values exist for individual bases; no much larger clone is one base distant.

The rearrangement combines TRBV19 with TRBJ1-2; perhaps TRBD1 is the D gene, with 5 bases matching. This TCR came from an adult with an advanced solid tumor such as melanoma, head and neck, liver or kidney cancer. The starting material was CD4+ or CD8+ T cells sorted from blood, obtained in a trial of the OX40 agonist ivuxolimab. The sequenced DNA: TGTGCCAGCGTCCGGGACGACAACTATGGCTACACCTTC. It encodes CASVRDDNYGYTF.